The 22 T cell receptor beta chains below all came from one sample that was sequenced in a study of T cell responses to AZD1222 COVID-19 vaccine (dated by TCRdb to the early 2020s). Library generation was performed with the immunoSEQ multiplex PCR assay. In TCRdb, the immuneACCESS table is reduced to in-frame sequences with V and J assigned. These tables do not hold every clone; where another copy was compared, an unresolved V gene accounts for under half, and the others remain unexplained. This sample is represented by some 97,000 clones; approximately 91% of them were singletons. The ten largest clones represent under 2% of the sample. The time point label, read with the paper, signifies: baseline before first vaccination. The source material was peripheral blood, sampled on day 0 of AZD1222 vaccination. The receptors come from an adult in good health.

V and J are TRBV18 and TRBJ2-2; D remains ambiguous. The V gene's germline CDR1 is KGHSH and CDR2 LQKENI. The CDR3 contains 13 residues. The V and J ends lost 3 bases and 9 bases respectively, with 11 bases between them. The CDR3 DNA reads as TGTGCCAGCTCACCCCGACCCGACAGGGAGCTGTTTTTT. Amino acids: CASSPRPDRELFF.

The chain employs TRBV11-2 and TRBJ1-5; D remains unclear. Germline V lookup: CDR1 SGHAT, CDR2 FQNNGV. Trimming stripped 3 bases from V and 5 bases from J, with 5 bases between. The CDR3 has 12 amino acids. The CDR3 nucleotides read TGTGCCAGCAGCTTTTTCGATCAGCCCCAGCATTTT. Amino acids: CASSFFDQPQHF.

The chain links TRBV30 to TRBJ2-7; weak D call: TRBD2 (6 bases). Per the germline V gene, CDR1 is GTSNPN and CDR2 is SVGIG (reference sequence). With 4 bases removed from V and 2 bases from J, the gap between germline ends came to 12 bases. This CDR3 has 13 amino acids. The CDR3 here is CAWNRGNTYEQYF. The CDR3 coding sequence is TGTGCCTGGAATCGCGGGAATACCTACGAGCAGTACTTC.

This chain connects TRBV29-1 to TRBJ1-1; perhaps TRBD1 as D (5 bases). In germline, CDR1 is SQVTM, CDR2 ANQGSEA. This CDR3 comprises 12 residues. Trimming took off 7 bases at V and 4 bases at J, with 13 bases between the two ends. The CDR3 DNA follows: TGCAGCGGGGACTTATCCGGCACTGAAGCTTTCTTT. As protein: CSGDLSGTEAFF.

The chain has TRBV9 and TRBJ1-2; the match to TRBD1 covers 10 bases. Germline V gives CDR1 SGDLS, CDR2 YYNGEE. The CDR3 is 15 amino acids. V lost 2 bases to trimming and J lost 4 bases; unmatched junction nucleotides: 5. The CDR3 DNA sequence: TGTGCCAGCAGCGTCGAGGGACAGGGGTTCTATGGCTACACCTTC. Its translation: CASSVEGQGFYGYTF. Drawing the rest from reference TRBV9 and TRBJ1-2, the complete variable domain is DSGVTQTPKHLITATGQRVTLRCSPRSGDLSVYWYQQSLDQGLQFLIQYYNGEERAKGNILERFSAQQFPDLHSELNLSSLELGDSALYFCASSVEGQGFYGYTFGSGTRLTVV.

The chain combines TRBV6-1 with TRBJ1-5; no definite D call. Trimming took off 2 bases at V and 9 bases at J, with 14 bases between the two ends. This CDR3 has 14 amino acids. The germline CDR1 and CDR2 sequences are MNHNS and SASEGT. The CDR3 loop is CASSENGPSGPQHF. The CDR3 DNA reads TGTGCCAGCAGTGAAAACGGTCCTTCGGGGCCCCAGCATTTT.

The chain carries TRBV19 and TRBJ1-1, with D possibly matching TRBD1 (5 bases). Trimming shortened V by 5 bases and J by 6 bases, and 16 bases separated the two germline ends. This CDR3 has 14 residues. In germline, CDR1 is LNHDA, CDR2 SQIVND (reference sequence). The CDR3 DNA follows: TGTGCCAGTAGTCCACCGGGACGGGGAGCTGAAGCTTTCTTT. Translated, it gives CASSPPGRGAEAFF.

The count of this clone is one. This sequence joins TRBV19 and TRBJ2-1, with TRBD1 identical over 9 bases. The germline CDR1 and CDR2 sequences are LNHDA and SQIVND (reference sequence). The V and J ends lost 6 bases and 2 bases, in that order; junction bases with no gene match: 8. The CDR3 has 16 residues. CDR3 region: CASRSTGGVPYNEQFF. DNA of the CDR3: TGTGCCAGTAGGTCGACAGGGGGGGTGCCCTACAATGAGCAGTTCTTC.

For the CDR3, the DNA is TGTGCCAGCGGAACAGGGGGCGAAGGGAATGGCTACACCTTC. It encodes CASGTGGEGNGYTF. The V call is TRBV27, the J call TRBJ1-2; TRBD1 aligns across 9 bases. Germline V gives CDR1 MNHEY, CDR2 SMNVEV (reference sequence). The CDR3 is 14 amino acids. Losses at the gene ends were 8 bases for V and 6 bases for J; bases not matched to a gene: 10.

The V and J genes are TRBV5-6 and TRBJ2-7; possibly TRBD1 for D (5 bases). This CDR3 region has 14 residues. Deletions cut 0 bases from V and 3 bases from J, with 10 bases between. Germline values: CDR1 SGHDT, CDR2 YYEEEE. This chain's CDR3 is CASSLAGRDYEQYF. CDR3 nucleotides: TGTGCCAGCAGCTTGGCCGGCAGGGACTACGAGCAGTACTTC.

The V and J genes are TRBV24-1 and TRBJ2-5; D is undetermined. CDR3 length equals 15 residues. Germline lookup yields CDR1 KGHDR and CDR2 SFDVKD. Between the trimmed V and J ends, which lost 3 bases and 0 bases, there was a span of 10 bases. The chain's CDR3 is CATSDPTEYQETQYF. The DNA of the CDR3 is TGTGCCACCAGTGATCCTACAGAGTACCAAGAGACCCAGTACTTC.

V and J are TRBV6-5 and TRBJ1-4; 9 bases agree with TRBD1. The germline V gene encodes CDR1 MNHEY and CDR2 SVGAGI. The CDR3 covers 15 residues. V gave up 6 bases and J gave up 5 bases; unmatched junction bases: 7. CDR3 DNA sequence: TGTGCCAGCAGGTCCAGACAGGGGGGCAATGAAAAACTGTTTTTT. Amino acids: CASRSRQGGNEKLFF.

This chain joins TRBV24-1 and TRBJ1-5, with no clear D. The CDR3 has 13 residues. CDR1 is KGHDR and CDR2 is SFDVKD in the germline V gene. V dropped 7 bases and J dropped 0 bases, with 6 bases sitting between them. The CDR3 sequence is CATSQFSNQPQHF. The CDR3 nucleotides read TGTGCCACCAGCCAATTTAGCAATCAGCCCCAGCATTTT.

V and J are TRBV11-2 and TRBJ1-3, with D unclear. Trimming shortened V by 1 base and J by 0 bases, and 13 bases separated the two germline ends. This CDR3 spans 17 amino acids. Germline CDR1 SGHAT, CDR2 FQNNGV. The CDR3 sequence is CASSLVGTSLSGNTIYF. The CDR3 DNA sequence: TGTGCCAGCAGCTTAGTTGGCACTAGCCTCTCTGGAAACACCATATATTTT.

This clone was detected only once. The chain has TRBV4-2 and TRBJ2-7; TRBD2 is a possible D gene (6 bases). The germline V gene encodes CDR1 LGHNA and CDR2 YNFKEQ. There are 16 residues in the CDR3. V shed 4 bases and J shed 7 bases, with 23 bases lying between them. Here the CDR3 DNA reads TGTGCCAGCAGCCTAAGCTTGGAACTAGCATTACGGGAGCAGTACTTC. This gives the protein CASSLSLELALREQYF.

The rearrangement uses TRBV19 and TRBJ1-5; no reliable D call. V lost 3 bases to trimming and J lost 1 base, with 10 bases between them. The germline V gene encodes CDR1 LNHDA and CDR2 SQIVND (reference sequence). There are 15 residues in the CDR3. CDR3 nucleotides: TGTGCCAGTAGTATCCGAGACCAAAGCAATCAGCCCCAGCATTTT. Its translation is CASSIRDQSNQPQHF.

The chain links TRBV6-2 or TRBV6-3 to TRBJ1-1; maybe TRBD1 (5 bases). CDR1 is MNHEY, CDR2 SVGEGT, per germline. The V gene lost 3 bases and the J gene lost 6 bases, with 11 bases spanning the gap. This CDR3 contains 13 residues. CDR3 in amino acids: CASSYIGVAEAFF. The CDR3 DNA reads TGTGCCAGCAGTTATATAGGGGTCGCTGAAGCTTTCTTT.

The genes are TRBV24-1 and TRBJ2-2; 7 bases map to TRBD1. V lost 12 bases and J lost 3; bases outside the gene matches: 12. This CDR3 spans 15 amino acids. The germline V gene encodes CDR1 KGHDR and CDR2 SFDVKD. The CDR3, as DNA: TGTGCCTCTGCGCGACAGGGTTCGGACACCGGGGAGCTGTTTTTT. Its translation: CASARQGSDTGELFF.

The J gene is TRBJ2-3, the V gene TRBV4-2, with 7 positions matching TRBD2. CDR3 length equals 15 residues. V lost 5 bases to trimming and J lost 3 bases; unmatched junction nucleotides: 8. Germline values: CDR1 LGHNA, CDR2 YNFKEQ. The CDR3 region has the DNA TGTGCCAGCAGCTTCAGCGGGATCAATACAGATACGCAGTATTTT. Translation gives CASSFSGINTDTQYF.

The chain uses TRBV20-1 and TRBJ2-1, with 8 bases matching TRBD2. Unmatched junction bases numbered 10, after V lost 3 bases and J lost 9 bases. The CDR3 spans 14 residues. CDR1 is DFQATT, CDR2 SNEGSKA, per germline (reference sequence). The CDR3 sequence: CSASRASGRGEQFF. CDR3 DNA sequence: TGCAGTGCTAGTAGGGCTAGCGGGCGTGGTGAGCAGTTCTTC.

V and J are TRBV18 and TRBJ1-4, with TRBD1 identical over 8 bases. The CDR3 is made up of 17 amino acids. V lost 2 bases, J lost 0 bases, and 5 bases stayed unmatched. The germline V gene encodes CDR1 KGHSH and CDR2 LQKENI. The CDR3 protein is CASSPGTGFATNEKLFF. CDR3 bases: TGTGCCAGCTCACCAGGGACAGGATTCGCAACTAATGAAAAACTGTTTTTT.

CDR3 DNA: TGTGCCAGCAGCCAACAGGGACAGGGCTATGGCTACACCTTC. Its translation: CASSQQGQGYGYTF. J is TRBJ1-2 and V is TRBV3-1 (or the pseudogene TRBV3-2), with 9 bases matching TRBD1. The CDR3 contains 14 residues. Germline loops: CDR1 LGHDT, CDR2 YNNKEL (reference sequence). V gave up 2 bases and J gave up 4 bases; unmatched junction bases: 2.